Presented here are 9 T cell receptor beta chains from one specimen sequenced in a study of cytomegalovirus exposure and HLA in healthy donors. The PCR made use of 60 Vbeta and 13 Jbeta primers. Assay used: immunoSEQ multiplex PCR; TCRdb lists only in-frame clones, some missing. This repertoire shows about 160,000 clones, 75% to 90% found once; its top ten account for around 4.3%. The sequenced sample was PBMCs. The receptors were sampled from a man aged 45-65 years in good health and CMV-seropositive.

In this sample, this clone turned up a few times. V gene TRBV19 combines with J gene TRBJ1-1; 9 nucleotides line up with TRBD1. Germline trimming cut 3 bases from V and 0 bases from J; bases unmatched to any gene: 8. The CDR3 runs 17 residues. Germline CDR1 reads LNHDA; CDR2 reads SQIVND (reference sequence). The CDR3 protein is CASSIGVGDRVNTEAFF. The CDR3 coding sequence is TGTGCCAGTAGTATTGGAGTCGGGGACAGGGTGAACACTGAAGCTTTCTTT.

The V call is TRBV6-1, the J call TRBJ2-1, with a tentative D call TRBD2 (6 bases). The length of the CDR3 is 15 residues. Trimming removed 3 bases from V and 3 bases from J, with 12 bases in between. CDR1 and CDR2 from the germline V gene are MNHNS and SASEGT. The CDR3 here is CASSDSGEVYNEQFF. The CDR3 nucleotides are TGTGCCAGCAGTGATTCGGGAGAGGTCTACAATGAGCAGTTCTTC.

In nucleotides, the CDR3 is TGTGCCAGCAGCCCTCATGGACAGGCCAACTATGGCTACACCTTC. Translated, it gives CASSPHGQANYGYTF. The chain combines TRBV5-4 with TRBJ1-2; 7 nucleotides match TRBD1. The CDR3 has 15 residues. After removal of 4 bases from V and 2 bases from J, the junction contained 8 bases not matched to a gene. Germline values: CDR1 SGHNT, CDR2 YYREEE (reference sequence).

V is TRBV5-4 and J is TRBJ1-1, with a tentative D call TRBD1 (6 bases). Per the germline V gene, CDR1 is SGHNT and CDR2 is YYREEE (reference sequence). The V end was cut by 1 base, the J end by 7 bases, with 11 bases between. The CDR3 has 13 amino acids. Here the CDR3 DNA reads TGTGCCAGCAGCTTGAGCAGGGGCATTGAAGCTTTCTTT. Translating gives CASSLSRGIEAFF.

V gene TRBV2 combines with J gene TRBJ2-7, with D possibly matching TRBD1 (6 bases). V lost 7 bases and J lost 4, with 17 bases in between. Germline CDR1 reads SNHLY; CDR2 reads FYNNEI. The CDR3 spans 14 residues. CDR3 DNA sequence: TGTGCCAGCAAAGGGACATTGGCCTCTTACGAGCAGTACTTC. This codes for CASKGTLASYEQYF. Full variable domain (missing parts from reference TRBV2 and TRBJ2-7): EPEVTQTPSHQVTQMGQEVILRCVPISNHLYFYWYRQILGQKVEFLVSFYNNEISEKSEIFDDQFSVERPDGSNFTLKIRSTKLEDSAMYFCASKGTLASYEQYFGPGTRLTVT.

CDR3 residues: CASSLQQGAIYEQYF. CDR3 bases: TGTGCCAGCAGTTTACAACAGGGGGCTATTTACGAGCAGTACTTC. This sequence joins TRBV27 and TRBJ2-7, with TRBD1 matching 9 bases. V gave up 2 bases and J gave up 4 bases; unmatched junction bases: 6. This CDR3 is 15 amino acids long. CDR1 MNHEY and CDR2 SMNVEV come from the germline V gene (reference sequence).

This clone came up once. The CDR3 DNA is TGTGCCAGCAGCCGAGCCCCGGGGGGGCACACTGAAGCTTTCTTT. Translation gives CASSRAPGGHTEAFF. The chain links TRBV13 to TRBJ1-1; a possible D gene is TRBD1 (6 bases). The CDR3 extends over 15 amino acids. Germline V CDR1 and CDR2: PRHDT, FYEKMQ (reference sequence). Deletions cut 5 bases from V and 3 bases from J, with 16 bases between. Based on the CDR3 plus reference TRBV13 and TRBJ1-1, the full variable domain is AAGVIQSPRHLIKEKRETATLKCYPIPRHDTVYWYQQGPGQDPQFLISFYEKMQSDKGSIPDRFSAQQFSDYHSELNMSSLELGDSALYFCASSRAPGGHTEAFFGQGTRLTVV.

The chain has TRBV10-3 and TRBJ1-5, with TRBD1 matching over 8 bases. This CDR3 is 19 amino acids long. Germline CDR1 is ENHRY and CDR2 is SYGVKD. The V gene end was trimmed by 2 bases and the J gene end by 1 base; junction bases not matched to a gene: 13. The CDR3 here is CAISEDRGPTMGSNQPQHF. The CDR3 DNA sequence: TGTGCCATCAGTGAGGACAGGGGCCCTACTATGGGGAGCAATCAGCCCCAGCATTTT.

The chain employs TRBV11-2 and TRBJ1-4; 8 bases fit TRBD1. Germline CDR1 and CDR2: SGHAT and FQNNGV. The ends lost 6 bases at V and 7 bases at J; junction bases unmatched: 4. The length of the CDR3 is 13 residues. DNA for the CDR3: TGTGCCAGCAGGACAGGGGTTGCTGAAAAACTGTTTTTT. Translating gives CASRTGVAEKLFF.